The 3 T cell receptor beta chains given below trace back to one sample, sequenced in a study of chemoradiotherapy in HPV16-positive cancers. This table comes from immunoSEQ multiplex PCR, and its TCRdb copy is limited to in-frame clones, with some not included. Of some 4,500 clones listed, roughly three quarters were seen once; the top ten hold 4.5% to 5%. Sequenced here: tumor tissue, sampled from a patient who underwent chemoradiotherapy. These receptors came from a human donor with HPV-associated anogenital cancer.

This clone was detected only once. The rearrangement links TRBV28 to TRBJ2-7; no definite D call. V was cut by 2 bases and J by 3 bases, with 5 bases left in between. Germline V gene sequence: CDR1 MDHEN, CDR2 SYDVKM. CDR3 length equals 12 residues. CDR3 nucleotides: TGTGCCAGCAGTTTACCCGACTACGAGCAGTACTTC. This encodes CASSLPDYEQYF.

The chain joins TRBV5-1 to TRBJ2-1, with 7 bases that match TRBD2. The CDR3 is made up of 14 amino acids. The V and J ends lost 3 bases and 10 bases, in that order; junction bases with no gene match: 10. The germline gives CDR1 SGHRS, CDR2 YFSETQ. CDR3 in amino acids: CASSSGGSDLEQFF. Here the CDR3 DNA reads TGCGCCAGCAGCTCCGGGGGGAGCGATTTGGAGCAGTTCTTC.

This chain joins TRBV5-1 and TRBJ2-7, with D possibly called TRBD1 or TRBD2 (5 bases each). The CDR3 loop spans 13 amino acids. Germline assignment: CDR1 SGHRS and CDR2 YFSETQ. The germline V and J ends were trimmed by 4 bases and 3 bases, with 11 bases remaining between them. The CDR3 loop is CASSLGRNYEQYF. The CDR3 DNA sequence: TGCGCCAGCAGCCTGGGACGGAACTACGAGCAGTACTTC.